These T cell receptor beta chains were read from a single sample in a study. TCRdb called the RT-PCR reads again in MiXCR, with one record for every CDR3 protein. The sample holds 650,000 to 800,000 distinct CDR3 sequences, 14% seen once. The specimen was memory CD4+ T cells from blood. These receptors were collected from a female donor in good health, serving as a healthy control. Both conserved end residues are part of each CDR3. Fields, in order: V gene, D gene, J gene, clone size, CDR3 protein, CDR3 DNA. A D gene is named only where the DNA matches it firmly. For some rows the clone size is stated as once, few or many, or as a class when expanded; others skip it.

V gene: TRBV25-1; D gene: -; J gene: TRBJ2-1; clone size: -; CDR3 protein: CATRRVGDEQFF; CDR3 DNA: TGTGCCACGAGGCGCGTAGGTGATGAGCAGTTCTTC
V gene: TRBV20-1; D gene: TRBD2; J gene: TRBJ2-5; clone size: -; CDR3 protein: CSAFSGREETQYF; CDR3 DNA: TGCAGTGCTTTTAGCGGGAGGGAAGAGACCCAGTACTTC
V gene: TRBV6-5; D gene: TRBD2; J gene: TRBJ2-1; clone size: -; CDR3 protein: CASSYSQGLAAYNEQFF; CDR3 DNA: TGTGCCAGCAGTTACTCGCAGGGACTAGCGGCCTACAATGAGCAGTTCTTC
V gene: TRBV7-2; D gene: -; J gene: TRBJ2-1; clone size: few; CDR3 protein: CASSPFRVTGGEQFF; CDR3 DNA: TGTGCCAGCAGCCCCTTCAGGGTGACAGGCGGTGAGCAGTTCTTC
V gene: TRBV6-1; D gene: -; J gene: TRBJ1-1; clone size: -; CDR3 protein: CASSEHFTEAFF; CDR3 DNA: TGTGCCAGCAGCGAACACTTCACTGAAGCTTTCTTT
V gene: TRBV7-2; D gene: -; J gene: TRBJ2-2; clone size: -; CDR3 protein: CASRDGRGNTGELFF; CDR3 DNA: TGTGCCAGCAGGGATGGCAGGGGAAACACCGGGGAGCTGTTTTTT
V gene: TRBV6-4; D gene: -; J gene: TRBJ1-5; clone size: many; CDR3 protein: CASRPQPGKLQPQHF; CDR3 DNA: TGTGCCAGCAGACCACAACCGGGGAAATTGCAACCCCAGCATTTT
V gene: TRBV25-1; D gene: TRBD2; J gene: TRBJ2-1; clone size: few; CDR3 protein: CASSDPAGVIEQFF; CDR3 DNA: TGTGCCAGCAGTGATCCAGCGGGAGTGATCGAGCAGTTCTTC
V gene: TRBV20-1; D gene: -; J gene: TRBJ2-1; clone size: many; CDR3 protein: CSARGQGGSSSYNEQFF; CDR3 DNA: TGCAGTGCTAGAGGACAGGGAGGCTCCAGCTCCTACAATGAGCAGTTCTTC
V gene: TRBV6-1; D gene: TRBD1; J gene: TRBJ1-2; clone size: -; CDR3 protein: CASSATGTGDYGYTF; CDR3 DNA: TGTGCCAGCAGCGCCACCGGGACAGGGGACTATGGCTACACCTTC
V gene: TRBV6-2/TRBV6-3; D gene: -; J gene: TRBJ1-2; clone size: -; CDR3 protein: CASRPSDRDGYGYTF; CDR3 DNA: TGTGCCAGCAGGCCCTCAGACCGGGACGGCTATGGCTACACCTTC
V gene: TRBV20-1; D gene: TRBD2; J gene: TRBJ2-7; clone size: many; CDR3 protein: CSAMVASGSYEQYF; CDR3 DNA: TGCAGTGCTATGGTTGCTAGCGGCTCCTACGAGCAGTACTTC
V gene: TRBV11-1; D gene: TRBD2; J gene: TRBJ2-5; clone size: many; CDR3 protein: CASSVQRTSEETQYF; CDR3 DNA: TGTGCCAGCAGCGTGCAACGGACTAGCGAAGAGACCCAGTACTTC
V gene: TRBV28; D gene: TRBD1; J gene: TRBJ1-4; clone size: -; CDR3 protein: CASSPWTGENEKLFF; CDR3 DNA: TGTGCCAGCAGTCCCTGGACAGGGGAGAATGAAAAACTGTTTTTT
V gene: TRBV5-1; D gene: TRBD2; J gene: TRBJ2-3; clone size: few; CDR3 protein: CASSSRGGGTDTQYF; CDR3 DNA: TGCGCCAGCAGCTCCCGGGGGGGAGGCACAGATACGCAGTATTTT
V gene: TRBV6-2/TRBV6-3; D gene: TRBD1; J gene: TRBJ1-1; clone size: few; CDR3 protein: CASSPLGTANTEAFF; CDR3 DNA: TGTGCCAGCAGCCCCTTGGGGACAGCGAACACTGAAGCTTTCTTT
V gene: TRBV15; D gene: -; J gene: TRBJ2-7; clone size: few; CDR3 protein: CATSRVRASSEQYF; CDR3 DNA: TGTGCCACCAGCAGAGTTCGGGCTTCAAGCGAGCAGTACTTC
V gene: TRBV7-8; D gene: TRBD1; J gene: TRBJ1-1; clone size: -; CDR3 protein: CASSLDLPRGQGGKEAFF; CDR3 DNA: TGTGCCAGCAGCTTAGATCTGCCGCGGGGGCAGGGGGGGAAGGAAGCTTTCTTT
V gene: TRBV3-1; D gene: -; J gene: TRBJ1-2; clone size: few; CDR3 protein: CASSHPGGVGYTF; CDR3 DNA: TGTGCCAGCAGCCATCCCGGAGGGGTCGGCTACACCTTC
V gene: TRBV10-3; D gene: TRBD2; J gene: TRBJ2-2; clone size: -; CDR3 protein: CAVKGSGRAVTGELFF; CDR3 DNA: TGTGCCGTCAAAGGTAGCGGGAGGGCCGTGACCGGGGAGCTGTTTTTT
V gene: TRBV12-3/TRBV12-4; D gene: TRBD1; J gene: TRBJ1-3; clone size: few; CDR3 protein: CASSLTGEGNTIYF; CDR3 DNA: TGTGCCAGCAGTTTGACAGGGGAAGGAAACACCATATATTTT
V gene: TRBV7-8; D gene: -; J gene: TRBJ1-2; clone size: many; CDR3 protein: CASSPRGSNYGYTF; CDR3 DNA: TGTGCCAGCAGCCCAAGGGGATCAAACTATGGCTACACCTTC
V gene: TRBV5-1; D gene: -; J gene: TRBJ2-1; clone size: once; CDR3 protein: CASSSTYQETSQFF; CDR3 DNA: TGCGCCAGCAGCTCCACTTATCAAGAGACGTCCCAGTTCTTC
V gene: TRBV24-1; D gene: TRBD2; J gene: TRBJ2-5; clone size: few; CDR3 protein: CATSGTGTSEETQYF; CDR3 DNA: TGTGCCACCAGTGGCACCGGGACTAGCGAAGAGACCCAGTACTTC
V gene: TRBV12-3/TRBV12-4; D gene: -; J gene: TRBJ2-2; clone size: few; CDR3 protein: CASSSDNGELFF; CDR3 DNA: TGTGCCAGCAGTTCAGACAACGGGGAGCTGTTTTTT
V gene: TRBV15; D gene: -; J gene: TRBJ1-2; clone size: few; CDR3 protein: CATSRGVDYGYTF; CDR3 DNA: TGTGCCACCAGCAGAGGGGTCGACTATGGCTACACCTTC
V gene: TRBV7-2; D gene: -; J gene: TRBJ1-1; clone size: few; CDR3 protein: CATVVGGGTEAFF; CDR3 DNA: TGTGCCACCGTAGTCGGGGGCGGCACTGAAGCTTTCTTT
V gene: TRBV5-1; D gene: TRBD1; J gene: TRBJ1-1; clone size: few; CDR3 protein: CASSTLGGTGGTEAFF; CDR3 DNA: TGCGCCAGCAGCACCCTCGGTGGGACAGGGGGCACTGAAGCTTTCTTT
V gene: TRBV3-1; D gene: -; J gene: TRBJ1-6; clone size: few; CDR3 protein: CASSQEAQQNNSPLHF; CDR3 DNA: TGTGCCAGCAGCCAAGAGGCACAGCAGAATAATTCACCCCTCCACTTT
V gene: TRBV7-2; D gene: -; J gene: TRBJ2-7; clone size: few; CDR3 protein: CASSSPGGPYEQYF; CDR3 DNA: TGTGCCAGCAGCTCCCCCGGGGGTCCCTACGAGCAGTACTTC
V gene: TRBV5-1; D gene: -; J gene: TRBJ2-7; clone size: few; CDR3 protein: CATTLAIGPSYEQYF; CDR3 DNA: TGCGCCACAACCTTGGCTATCGGACCCTCCTACGAGCAGTACTTC
V gene: TRBV20-1; D gene: TRBD2; J gene: TRBJ2-3; clone size: many; CDR3 protein: CSAITIAGDADTQYF; CDR3 DNA: TGCAGTGCTATTACCATAGCGGGAGATGCAGATACGCAGTATTTT
V gene: TRBV4-2; D gene: TRBD2; J gene: TRBJ2-3; clone size: -; CDR3 protein: CASSQEGGRAPGAQYF; CDR3 DNA: TGTGCCAGCAGCCAAGAAGGCGGGAGGGCCCCGGGGGCGCAGTATTTT
V gene: TRBV10-3; D gene: -; J gene: TRBJ1-4; clone size: few; CDR3 protein: CATSRSAATNEKLFF; CDR3 DNA: TGTGCCACCTCCCGGAGCGCTGCAACTAATGAAAAACTGTTTTTT
V gene: TRBV10-3; D gene: -; J gene: TRBJ2-2; clone size: -; CDR3 protein: CAISEVYTGELFF; CDR3 DNA: TGTGCCATCAGTGAGGTCTACACCGGGGAGCTGTTTTTT
V gene: TRBV30; D gene: TRBD2; J gene: TRBJ2-3; clone size: few; CDR3 protein: CAWSPLAGHTDTQYF; CDR3 DNA: TGTGCCTGGAGCCCTTTAGCGGGACACACAGATACGCAGTATTTT
V gene: TRBV10-3; D gene: TRBD1; J gene: TRBJ2-4; clone size: few; CDR3 protein: CAISDKSAGGLRQNIQYF; CDR3 DNA: TGTGCCATCAGTGACAAGAGCGCAGGGGGCTTAAGACAAAACATTCAGTACTTC
V gene: TRBV7-2; D gene: TRBD2; J gene: TRBJ2-7; clone size: -; CDR3 protein: CASGLAGAREQYF; CDR3 DNA: TGTGCCAGCGGACTAGCGGGGGCCCGGGAGCAGTACTTC